The 23 T cell receptor beta chains given below trace back to one sample, sequenced in a study of shared clonotypes between healthy human individuals (dated by TCRdb to 2020 to 2022). CD8 naive samples were obtained by positive selection for CCR7 among CD45RO-negative cells, yielding a CD45RA+CCR7+ population from which TemRA cells were excluded. The library was built by means of the immunoSEQ multiplex PCR assay. TCRdb limited this immuneACCESS table to in-frame rearrangements with V and J called. A share of clones is missing; checked studies link under half to unresolved V genes, and the rest is unexplained. The sample table contains millions of clones; only one count was recorded for approximately 94% of them. The ten top clones hold about 1.1% of the sample. Material for sequencing was naive CD8+ T cells sorted from blood. The cell subset or site label, read with the paper, signifies: CD45RA+CCR7+. Receptors originate from a man aged 18 to 30 in good health.

The chain couples TRBV19 to TRBJ2-7; D uncertain. There are 13 residues in the CDR3. Deletions cut 6 bases from V and 2 bases from J, with 11 bases between. Germline CDR1 is LNHDA and CDR2 is SQIVND (reference sequence). This chain's CDR3 is CASSRTEAYEQYF. The CDR3 nucleotides read TGTGCCAGTAGCCGGACCGAAGCCTACGAGCAGTACTTC.

V usage is TRBV7-3 and J usage is TRBJ1-1; D is possibly TRBD1 (5 bases). Trimming stripped 2 bases from V and 7 bases from J, with 11 bases between. CDR3 length equals 13 residues. Germline CDR1 SGHTA, CDR2 FQGTGA. CDR3 DNA sequence: TGTGCCAGCAGCTTAGCCGGGACCCATGAAGCTTTCTTT. Its translation: CASSLAGTHEAFF. Combining the CDR3 with reference TRBV7-3 and TRBJ1-1 gives the whole variable domain GAGVSQTPSNKVTEKGKYVELRCDPISGHTALYWYRQSLGQGPEFLIYFQGTGAADDSGLPNDRFFAVRPEGSVSTLKIQRTERGDSAVYLCASSLAGTHEAFFGQGTRLTVV.

The chain couples TRBV4-1 to TRBJ2-2; TRBD2 aligns across 9 bases. CDR1 and CDR2 from the germline V gene are MGHRA and YSYEKL. CDR3 size: 15 residues. Germline trimming cut 5 bases from V and 0 bases from J; bases unmatched to any gene: 1. CDR3 amino acids: CASSRLAANTGELFF. The CDR3 DNA reads as TGCGCCAGCAGCAGACTAGCGGCGAACACCGGGGAGCTGTTTTTT.

The chain joins TRBV7-9 to TRBJ2-5, with D unclear. The V gene's germline CDR1 is SEHNR and CDR2 FQNEAQ (reference sequence). Trimming removed 5 bases from V and 4 bases from J, with 8 bases in between. The length of the CDR3 is 12 residues. The CDR3, as DNA: TGTGCCAGCAGCGCCCTAGGAGAGACCCAGTACTTC. It specifies CASSALGETQYF.

V is TRBV28 and J is TRBJ2-7; 10 nucleotides agree with TRBD2. Germline V lookup: CDR1 MDHEN, CDR2 SYDVKM. CDR3 length: 16 amino acids. The trim removed 3 bases at V and 4 bases at J, leaving 9 bases unmatched. The CDR3 coding sequence is TGTGCCAGCAGTTTTCCTGTCCAGCGGGGGGGGTACGAGCAGTACTTC. The encoded protein is CASSFPVQRGGYEQYF.

This chain connects TRBV5-1 to TRBJ1-2, with 8 bases that match TRBD1. Germline lookup yields CDR1 SGHRS and CDR2 YFSETQ. Trimming took 0 bases from V and 7 from J; bases not matched to a gene: 2. This CDR3 spans 13 amino acids. CDR3 in amino acids: CASSLGTGSGYTF. DNA of the CDR3: TGCGCCAGCAGCTTGGGGACAGGGAGTGGCTACACCTTC. The full variable domain, rest sourced from reference TRBV5-1 and TRBJ1-2, is KAGVTQTPRYLIKTRGQQVTLSCSPISGHRSVSWYQQTPGQGLQFLFEYFSETQRNKGNFPGRFSGRQFSNSRSEMNVSTLELGDSALYLCASSLGTGSGYTFGSGTRLTVV.

This chain links TRBV19 with TRBJ1-5; tentatively, D is TRBD1 (6 bases). Germline CDR1 reads LNHDA; CDR2 reads SQIVND (reference sequence). Trimming removed 3 bases at V and 7 bases at J, with 16 bases between. CDR3 length equals 15 residues. DNA for the CDR3: TGTGCCAGTAGTATCGACCGGGACATATACCAGCCCCAGCATTTT. This translates into CASSIDRDIYQPQHF. The full variable domain, its missing parts supplied by reference TRBV19 and TRBJ1-5, is DGGITQSPKYLFRKEGQNVTLSCEQNLNHDAMYWYRQDPGQGLRLIYYSQIVNDFQKGDIAEGYSVSREKKESFPLTVTSAQKNPTAFYLCASSIDRDIYQPQHFGDGTRLSIL.

The rearrangement uses TRBV4-1 and TRBJ2-7; D is possibly TRBD1 (5 bases). The germline CDR1 and CDR2 sequences are MGHRA and YSYEKL. V lost 5 bases to trimming and J lost 2 bases, with 16 bases between them. This CDR3 has 15 amino acids. The CDR3 nucleotides read TGCGCCAGCAGCACTTGGGAACAGGCGACCTACGAGCAGTACTTC. Translation: CASSTWEQATYEQYF.

CDR3 bases: TGTGCCAGCAGCTTAGAGCCTAGCGGGATGTACGAGCAGTACTTC. This translates into CASSLEPSGMYEQYF. The rearrangement joins TRBV11-2 to TRBJ2-7, with 9 bases identical to TRBD2. In germline, CDR1 is SGHAT, CDR2 FQNNGV. Trimming removed 0 bases from V and 4 bases from J; junction bases left unmatched: 4. This CDR3 is 15 amino acids long.

On this clone: The sample carries other DNA sequences with the same CDR3. The chain is built from TRBV4-3 and TRBJ2-7; TRBD2 agrees at 14 bases. CDR3 size: 16 residues. The V gene's germline CDR1 is LGHNA and CDR2 YSLEER. V lost 4 bases, J lost 0 bases, and 2 bases stayed unmatched. The CDR3 nucleotides read TGCGCCAGCAGCCCAGGGACTAGCGGGAGCTCCTACGAGCAGTACTTC. It translates to CASSPGTSGSSYEQYF.

A remark on this clone: Other DNA sequences in this sample translate to the same CDR3. The CDR3 DNA sequence: TGCGCCAGCAGCCAAGGACTAGCTGACAGCACAGATACGCAGTATTTT. Protein sequence: CASSQGLADSTDTQYF. The chain employs TRBV4-3 and TRBJ2-3; 7 bases match TRBD2. The V and J ends lost 1 base and 0 bases, in that order; junction bases with no gene match: 4. The CDR3 runs to 16 residues. CDR1 LGHNA and CDR2 YSLEER come from the germline V gene.

The J gene is TRBJ2-7, the V gene TRBV7-9; 7 positions match TRBD1. The CDR3 is made up of 15 amino acids. The germline V gene encodes CDR1 SEHNR and CDR2 FQNEAQ (reference sequence). V dropped 4 bases and J dropped 5; count of bases not matched to a gene: 11. In DNA form, the CDR3 reads TGTGCCAGCAGCTCCCGGGACAGCCCGAGCGACGAGCAGTACTTC. Its protein is CASSSRDSPSDEQYF.

V is TRBV10-1 and J is TRBJ2-2, with D hard to call. Germline V lookup: CDR1 WNHNN, CDR2 SYGVQD (reference sequence). Trimming shortened V by 6 bases and J by 3 bases, and 5 bases separated the two germline ends. This CDR3 spans 12 amino acids. DNA for the CDR3: TGCGCCAGCAGAAGTTACACCGGGGAGCTGTTTTTT. The encoded protein is CASRSYTGELFF.

In DNA, the CDR3 is TGTGCCAGCAGCTTAGAATTCGAGGGTTGGGGCGAGCAGTACTTC. Translated, it gives CASSLEFEGWGEQYF. The chain has TRBV7-9 and TRBJ2-7, with D possibly matching TRBD2 (5 bases). Trimming stripped 1 base from V and 6 bases from J, with 16 bases between. This CDR3 is 15 amino acids long. The germline gives CDR1 SEHNR, CDR2 FQNEAQ (reference sequence).

The chain employs TRBV28 and TRBJ1-5; TRBD1 might be the D (5 bases). This CDR3 region has 17 residues. Germline V gives CDR1 MDHEN, CDR2 SYDVKM. The ends were cut back, 5 bases at V and 0 bases at J, with 17 bases in the middle. CDR3 amino acids: CASSPQTGTYSNQPQHF. CDR3 bases: TGTGCCAGCAGTCCCCAGACCGGGACGTATAGCAATCAGCCCCAGCATTTT.

The rearrangement links TRBV5-1 to TRBJ2-7, with 7 bases identical to TRBD1. Germline V lookup: CDR1 SGHRS, CDR2 YFSETQ. The CDR3 totals 16 residues. The J segment lost 5 bases and the V segment lost 3 bases, leaving 14 bases of the junction unmatched. CDR3 amino acids: CASSWGPGTAEDEQYF. In nucleotides, the CDR3 is TGCGCCAGCAGCTGGGGCCCCGGGACAGCGGAAGACGAGCAGTACTTC.

The V gene is TRBV30, the J gene TRBJ2-1; either TRBD1 or TRBD2 may fit D (5 bases each). V lost 5 bases, J lost 0 bases, and 11 bases lay in between. There are 14 residues in the CDR3. CDR1 and CDR2 from the germline V gene are GTSNPN and SVGIG (reference sequence). DNA of the CDR3: TGTGCCTGGGAGGGGAGCCGCTCCTACAATGAGCAGTTCTTC. This codes for CAWEGSRSYNEQFF.

The J gene is TRBJ1-6, the V gene TRBV6-1; 10 nucleotides match TRBD1. V lost 4 bases, J lost 0 bases, and 6 bases stayed unmatched. The V gene's germline CDR1 is MNHNS and CDR2 SASEGT. The CDR3 has 18 amino acids. The CDR3 DNA reads as TGTGCCAGCAGTGCCGGGACAGGGGCGAGCTCCTATAATTCACCCCTCCACTTT. This sequence encodes CASSAGTGASSYNSPLHF.

This chain links TRBV16 with TRBJ1-5, with D possibly TRBD1 on 5 matching bases. The CDR3 has 15 residues. The germline V gene encodes CDR1 KGHSY and CDR2 FQNENV. V gave up 5 bases and J gave up 4 bases, with 15 bases separating them. The CDR3 here is CASSYGEGANQPQHF. The CDR3 region has the DNA TGTGCCAGCAGCTATGGGGAAGGGGCGAATCAGCCCCAGCATTTT.

A note on this clone: The same CDR3 arises from other DNA sequences in this sample as well. The chain has TRBV2 and TRBJ2-7; TRBD1 agrees at 10 bases. Trimming removed 4 bases from V and 1 base from J; junction bases left unmatched: 4. The CDR3 sequence is 15 residues long. Looked up from germline, CDR1 is SNHLY and CDR2 is FYNNEI. CDR3 sequence: CASSGRQGASYEQYF. As DNA, the CDR3 is TGTGCCAGCAGTGGCCGACAGGGGGCGTCCTACGAGCAGTACTTC.

The V and J genes are TRBV4-1 and TRBJ1-6; the D is unclear. CDR3 length equals 16 residues. Trimming removed 2 bases from V and 8 bases from J, with 16 bases in between. Germline values: CDR1 MGHRA, CDR2 YSYEKL. In DNA, the CDR3 is TGCGCCAGCAGCCAACCACCGCCGGGCACGGATTCACCCCTCCACTTT. Amino acids: CASSQPPPGTDSPLHF.

The table lists this clone with a count of one. The chain joins TRBV28 to TRBJ1-1, with 8 positions matching TRBD1. Germline V gene data show CDR1 as MDHEN and CDR2 as SYDVKM. V shed 7 bases and J 4 bases; nucleotides not matched to a gene: 8. This CDR3 contains 14 residues. Here the CDR3 DNA reads TGTGCCAGCATCCGGACAGGGTGGATCACTGAAGCTTTCTTT. It is translated as CASIRTGWITEAFF.

This clone showed up just a few times. In the same sample, other DNA sequences code for this CDR3. This rearrangement joins TRBV7-9 to TRBJ1-1; D ambiguous. From germline, CDR1 is SEHNR and CDR2 FQNEAQ (reference sequence). V gave up 2 bases and J gave up 6 bases, with 10 bases separating them. This CDR3 has 13 residues. The CDR3 DNA sequence: TGTGCCAGCAGCTTAAACATGGTCTCTGAAGCTTTCTTT. Translated, it gives CASSLNMVSEAFF.